This T cell receptor beta chain is from a study of control samples from healthy donors and cancer patients. Germline loops: CDR1 LGHDT, CDR2 YNNKEL (reference sequence). V shed 7 bases and J shed 6 bases, with 21 bases lying between them. CDR3 size: 16 residues. Libraries were prepared by immunoSEQ multiplex PCR; TCRdb keeps only in-frame clonotypes and omits some of them. The sample yields 150,000 to 180,000 clones, approximately 93% seen once. The sequence came from a man in his fifties in good health. The sample consisted of blood. The chain joins TRBV3-1 (or the pseudogene TRBV3-2) to TRBJ2-2, with D hard to call. As DNA, the CDR3 is TGTGCCAGCACCAACACCGCTGGAGCCCGTTCCGGGGAGCTGTTTTTT. This encodes CASTNTAGARSGELFF.